This TCR beta chain was documented in a study of T cells in Graves' hyperthyroidism and ophthalmopathy (dated by TCRdb to about 2019). With regard to the full study: Peripheral blood was collected at initial diagnosis, before any treatment. The 100 discovery patients were randomly split 7:3 into training and test sets. The study also compared thyroid tissue and blood T-cell repertoires from a handful of Graves' hyperthyroidism patients. Following sampling, methimazole starting at 30 mg daily was given to hyperthyroidism patients, and high-dose intravenous methylprednisolone was given to ophthalmopathy patients. To identify TCR V-J signatures that set the groups apart, the researchers used a discovery cohort of 95 to 100 patients, made up of 43 with Graves' ophthalmopathy and about 59 with stable Graves' hyperthyroidism. TCR Vbeta CDR3 sequencing of around 130 peripheral blood samples (over 40 ophthalmopathy, some 75 hyperthyroidism and about 17 progressor patients) is reported in the paper. Whether ophthalmopathy could be predicted prospectively was tested in an independent validation cohort made up of approximately 19 hyperthyroidism patients plus 17 patients who later progressed to ophthalmopathy. What the research found in general, with its limitations: Most expanded thyroid clonotypes (frequency above 0.001) were also detected in blood, suggesting blood repertoires may reflect thyroid immune responses. In validation, the model predicted progression to ophthalmopathy a median of about 6.5 months before onset, with over 60% sensitivity and about 72% specificity. A model built on a 13 V-J signature distinguished ophthalmopathy from stable hyperthyroidism, reaching around 90% sensitivity and around 81% specificity in cross-validation and 80%/75% in testing. No statistical method was used to fix the sample size in advance, and group allocation was not hidden from the investigators.

Stable Graves' hyperthyroidism was defined as no progression to ophthalmopathy during 18 months of follow-up. The hyperthyroidism patients were between 18 and 65 years old and newly diagnosed, with a disease duration of less than 2 months. The study excluded patients with uncontrolled infections, other autoimmune diseases, pregnancy or lactation. Clinical symptoms, serum thyroxine and TRAb, thyroid ultrasound, and orbital computed tomography formed the basis for the diagnoses. Ficoll-Paque density gradient centrifugation was used to isolate PBMCs from around 9.1 ml of fresh peripheral blood. Total RNA was extracted using Trizol reagent, and RNA quality was assessed on an Agilent 2100 Bioanalyzer. With respect to this clonotype: Its antigen remains undetermined. A much larger clone lies one base from this, so it may be a read error.

The TCR beta CDR3 regions were amplified from RNA transcripts. The first round of RT-PCR for the TCR CDR3 was performed with the HTBI primer set and the Qiagen OneStep RT-PCR kit. A second multiplex PCR round built the libraries, followed by size selection and purification. Paired-end sequencing of the libraries was performed with 100 bp reads on an Illumina HiSeq2000. The study's processing was this. SOAPnuke was used to process the raw data, removing reads that contained adapters or uncalled bases, had a mean Phred below 15, or lacked an exact match to the constant primer or identifier. COPE v1.2.5 was used to merge the high-quality paired reads, and each unique nucleotide sequence was defined as a clonotype. MiTCR v1.1 was used to align the clonotypes against IMGT TRBV, TRBD and TRBJ reference segments. The analysis included only V-J combinations with a frequency above 0.0001, which together covered over 98% of the repertoires. A TCS score was defined as the ratio between F50 (clonal expansion) and ExV (chaos), using BLOSUM62-based TCRdist between CDR3 peptides within each V-J. Welch's t-statistics and random forest reduced 500 to 650 V-J features to 13, which were used in a naive Bayes classifier (R e1071). Starting from the raw public reads, TCRdb applied fastp trimming at Q25, assembled clones with MiXCR and retained in-frame beta chains. All rows with the same CDR3 protein become a single entry with the most common DNA and genes. These V and J calls derive from TCRdb rather than the authors' analysis. This sample holds some 700,000 distinct CDR3 sequences; 15% to 20% were observed only once. The top ten constitute about a sixth of the sample.

For CDR1 and CDR2, the germline V gene lists MDHEN and SYDVKM. The CDR3, from cysteine to phenylalanine, totals 14 residues. The kept DNA is CDR3 alone, 42 bases in frame from the first base. This clonotype was sampled from a man aged 45-65 years with Graves' hyperthyroidism. The chain is made from TRBV28 and TRBJ2-2, with a tentative D gene TRBD2 over 5 matching bases. Sequenced material: blood. The CDR3 protein sequence reads: CASSSYSETGELLF. The DNA is as follows: TGTGCCAGCAGTTCTTACAGTGAGACCGGGGAGCTGCTTTTT.